The 18 T cell receptor beta chains presented below share a single source sample, sequenced in a study of T-cell memory formation after mild COVID-19. MiXCR, run by TCRdb on the 5' RACE reads, gives a single entry per CDR3 protein. The data show about 340,000 distinct CDR3 sequences, 15% seen once. What was sequenced was PBMCs or a T cell subset sorted from them (not recorded which). The receptors here all came from a man in his late teens or twenties who had mild COVID-19 (a few samples of this study predate the infection). Cell type and time point are not known.

The table lists this clonotype with a few counts. The chain recombines TRBV20-1 with TRBJ2-7; D might be TRBD2 (6 bases). V was pared by 6 bases and J by 7 bases, with 22 bases between. Germline assignment: CDR1 DFQATT and CDR2 SNEGSKA (reference sequence). This CDR3 contains 14 residues. CDR3 DNA sequence: TGCAGTGCCCCGAAACAGTTCGACGCGGGGGAGCAGTACTTC. This sequence encodes CSAPKQFDAGEQYF.

The J gene is TRBJ2-4, the V gene TRBV5-4, with 8 positions matching TRBD1. CDR1 SGHNT and CDR2 YYREEE come from the germline V gene (reference sequence). Germline trimming cut 4 bases from V and 7 bases from J; bases unmatched to any gene: 10. This CDR3 comprises 15 residues. CDR3 sequence reads: CASSRQGARANIQYF. CDR3 DNA sequence: TGTGCCAGCAGCCGTCAGGGGGCGCGTGCGAACATTCAGTACTTC.

This clonotype was seen only a few times. The chain recombines TRBV12-5 with TRBJ2-2; 11 bases are a match to TRBD2. CDR3 length: 15 residues. Per germline, CDR1 LGHNT and CDR2 FRNRAP. V was pared by 11 bases and J by 5 bases, with 10 bases of the junction left unmatched. This chain's CDR3 is CACSGGALRTGELFF. The CDR3 coding sequence is TGTGCTTGTAGCGGGGGGGCCCTAAGGACCGGGGAGCTGTTTTTT.

This sequence joins TRBV3-1 and TRBJ2-3; TRBD2 is a possible D gene (6 bases). The CDR3 consists of 14 residues. CDR1 is LGHDT, CDR2 YNNKEL, per germline (reference sequence). CDR3 in DNA: TGTACCTTCAGTTTGGGCGGGGTAGGGGATACGCAGTATTTT. Protein sequence: CTFSLGGVGDTQYF.

Only a few counts were recorded for this clonotype. The CDR3 sequence is CASSLVAGAREQFF. CDR3 bases: TGTGCCAGCAGCTTAGTAGCGGGGGCGCGGGAGCAGTTCTTC. V gene TRBV7-2 combines with J gene TRBJ2-1, with 9 bases that match TRBD2. The length of the CDR3 is 14 residues. Germline V CDR1 and CDR2: SGHTA, FQGNSA. The V segment lost 1 base and the J segment 10 bases; nucleotides outside the gene matches: 5.

This clonotype appeared many times. The chain couples TRBV7-9 to TRBJ2-3; tentatively, D is TRBD2 (6 bases). Germline assignment: CDR1 SEHNR and CDR2 FQNEAQ (reference sequence). The germline V and J ends were trimmed by 5 bases and 1 base, with 16 bases remaining between them. This CDR3 spans 16 amino acids. As DNA, the CDR3 is TGTGCCAGCAGCCCCACGGGTCGCGGGGGCACAGATACGCAGTATTTT. It yields the protein CASSPTGRGGTDTQYF.

This clonotype was counted between two and nine times. The CDR3 here is CASSSHRRTYEQYF. As DNA, the CDR3 is TGCGCCAGCAGCTCACACAGGCGAACCTACGAGCAGTACTTC. The chain is built from TRBV5-1 and TRBJ2-7, with D possibly matching TRBD1 (5 bases). Germline V gene sequence: CDR1 SGHRS, CDR2 YFSETQ. V was trimmed by 3 bases and J by 2 bases, leaving 12 bases between them. The CDR3 runs to 14 residues.

This clonotype was picked up a small number of times. This chain connects TRBV6-5 to TRBJ2-5, with 9 nucleotides matching TRBD2. The length of the CDR3 is 15 residues. J lost 4 bases, V lost 2 bases, and 5 bases had no gene match. CDR1 and CDR2 (germline): MNHEY, SVGAGI. The CDR3 is CASSYRRGGSETQYF. CDR3 bases: TGTGCCAGCAGTTACAGGCGGGGGGGCTCAGAGACCCAGTACTTC.

This clonotype was detected only a few times. The V and J genes are TRBV6-5 and TRBJ2-7; 7 bases line up with TRBD2. Trimming at V came to 6 bases and at J to 3 bases, leaving 11 bases not matched to a gene. The CDR3 loop spans 15 amino acids. The germline CDR1 and CDR2 sequences are MNHEY and SVGAGI. CDR3 nucleotide sequence: TGTGCCAGCAGGAAGCGGGGTGACCCCCGCTACGAGCAGTACGTC. As protein: CASRKRGDPRYEQYV.

This clonotype was observed a handful of times. The chain links TRBV5-1 to TRBJ2-1; 7 nucleotides line up with TRBD2. Trimming took 5 bases from V and 0 from J; bases not matched to a gene: 2. Germline V gene data show CDR1 as SGHRS and CDR2 as YFSETQ. The CDR3 loop spans 14 amino acids. Here the CDR3 DNA reads TGCGCCAGCAGGGGAGGGAGCTCCTACAATGAGCAGTTCTTC. Translation gives CASRGGSSYNEQFF. Complete variable domain (other parts from reference TRBV5-1 and TRBJ2-1): KAGVTQTPRYLIKTRGQQVTLSCSPISGHRSVSWYQQTPGQGLQFLFEYFSETQRNKGNFPGRFSGRQFSNSRSEMNVSTLELGDSALYLCASRGGSSYNEQFFGPGTRLTVL.

The gene calls are TRBV30 and TRBJ2-7; possibly TRBD1 for D (5 bases). The germline V gene has CDR1 GTSNPN and CDR2 SVGIG (reference sequence). This CDR3 region has 12 residues. V lost 4 bases and J lost 3, with 10 bases in between. CDR3 region: CAWNQGRYEQYF. The CDR3 DNA reads as TGTGCCTGGAATCAGGGCCGCTACGAGCAGTACTTC.

This clonotype was picked up a small number of times. The chain carries TRBV7-2 and TRBJ2-1; D is possibly TRBD1 or TRBD2 (5 bases each). The CDR3 is 13 amino acids. Per the germline V gene, CDR1 is SGHTA and CDR2 is FQGNSA. The germline V and J ends were trimmed by 5 bases and 10 bases, with 15 bases remaining between them. CDR3 nucleotides: TGTGCCAGCAGCCCGGGACCGGGAAGGGAGCAGTTCTTC. Translating gives CASSPGPGREQFF.

This clonotype was recorded at least ten times. The chain uses TRBV4-3 and TRBJ2-5; 9 bases are a match to TRBD2. The germline V gene has CDR1 LGHNA and CDR2 YSLEER. The V gene end was trimmed by 0 bases and the J gene end by 4 bases; junction bases not matched to a gene: 6. This CDR3 spans 16 amino acids. In nucleotides, the CDR3 is TGCGCCAGCAGCCAAGAGTTCGCGGGGGGGCCAGAGACCCAGTACTTC. This sequence encodes CASSQEFAGGPETQYF.

This clonotype was seen more than once but under ten times. The rearrangement joins TRBV4-1 to TRBJ2-2; tentative D call: TRBD2 (7 bases). Germline assignment: CDR1 MGHRA and CDR2 YSYEKL. The CDR3 sequence is 15 residues long. Trimming removed 1 base at V and 8 bases at J, with 14 bases between. CDR3 coding DNA: TGCGCCAGCAGCCAAGCTTTCGGGGGGCTTGGGGAGCTGTTTTTT. Residues: CASSQAFGGLGELFF.

This clonotype was picked up a small number of times. The V call is TRBV7-2, the J call TRBJ1-1, with D maybe TRBD1 (5 bases). This CDR3 comprises 13 residues. V was trimmed by 3 bases and J by 11 bases, leaving 16 bases between them. Germline assignment: CDR1 SGHTA and CDR2 FQGNSA. This CDR3 reads CASSFIARGEAFF. In DNA form, the CDR3 reads TGTGCCAGCAGCTTTATCGCGAGGGGAGAGGCTTTCTTT.

This clonotype was seen a handful of times. V and J are TRBV20-1 and TRBJ1-5, with no clear D. CDR3 length: 16 amino acids. The germline V gene encodes CDR1 DFQATT and CDR2 SNEGSKA (reference sequence). V was shortened by 1 base and J by 0 bases, with 13 bases between the two germline ends. CDR3 nucleotide sequence: TGCAGTGCTAGAGTGGCGGAGCTATATAGCAATCAGCCCCAGCATTTT. Protein sequence: CSARVAELYSNQPQHF.

The chain has TRBV18 and TRBJ2-4, with D tentatively TRBD1 or TRBD2 (5 bases each). Germline V gene data show CDR1 as KGHSH and CDR2 as LQKENI. This CDR3 region has 13 residues. The ends were cut back, 1 base at V and 5 bases at J, with 6 bases in the middle. The DNA of the CDR3 is TGTGCCAGCTCACCACAGGGACAAAACATTCAGTACTTC. Translating it yields CASSPQGQNIQYF.

The V gene is TRBV4-1, the J gene TRBJ1-5; the D is unclear. The germline V gene has CDR1 MGHRA and CDR2 YSYEKL. This CDR3 contains 15 residues. V shed 6 bases and J shed 0 bases, with 12 bases lying between them. The CDR3 nucleotides read TGCGCCAGCAGGACGGAGAGCTATAGCAATCAGCCCCAGCATTTT. Translation: CASRTESYSNQPQHF.